This entry describes one T cell receptor (beta chain). Its antigen target is currently unknown. Base qualities were left out, and no much larger clone turns up one base away. The data derive from a study of blood T cell repertoires in COVID-19 (dated by TCRdb to the early 2020s). Regarding the study in general: Samples covering the acute and convalescent phases of COVID-19 were provided by collaborators in the United States, Italy and Spain. Deeply sampled blood TCRbeta repertoires from subjects exposed to, actively infected with, or recovered from COVID-19 were included in the dataset. HLA class I and class II types, where available, came from metadata supplied by the sample provider rather than from assay-based typing. The material from the prospective study consisted of cDNA or gDNA derived from T cells, B-cell-depleted T cells, or PBMCs. Samples were obtained from the ongoing ImmuneRACE study (first 160 participants) and from 1,254 subjects provided by 6 global collaborators. The repertoires were released in a freely available public database meant as a resource for research on the immune response to SARS-CoV-2. A de-identified subject ID, COVID-19 status, age in years and sex were almost always included in the sample metadata.

Collaborating institutions collected whole blood in K2EDTA tubes following their own protocols. Collaborator samples were shipped for TCRbeta analysis as frozen whole blood, isolated PBMCs, or DNA extracted from either sample type. What the work shows at the level of the full study, not this receptor alone: How much clinical and demographic metadata was included differed by source and by participant, and the metadata was provided uncurated.

TCRbeta CDR3 regions were amplified from genomic DNA using the immunoSEQ Assay, a bias-controlled multiplex PCR. For the original study's pipeline: The number of nucleated cells in each sample was estimated by amplification of reference gene primers within the assay. To quantify the absolute abundance of each unique TCRbeta CDR3 rearrangement, sequence reads were collapsed and filtered. For each sample, productive Simpson clonality was calculated as the square root of Simpson's diversity index across productive rearrangements. TCRdb provides this immuneACCESS table in a form limited to in-frame rearrangements. Some clones are lacking; in checked studies, under half of them reflect an unresolved V gene, and why the rest are absent is not known. From that table come the V and J calls and clone size; the DNA was used to work out D and trimming. Present in this sample are 37,000 or so clones, roughly 80% of which were seen just once. The top ten clones comprise 25% to 30% of the sample.

Relative to germline, V is missing 4 bases and J is missing 3 bases, with 0 bases of the junction outside any gene match. From cysteine to phenylalanine, the CDR3 is 12 amino acids long. Only the CDR3 portion is preserved as DNA: 36 bases, with reading frame beginning at the first base. In the germline V gene, CDR1 corresponds to SGHRS and CDR2 to YFSETQ. This TCR came from a man older than 75 with active or convalescent COVID-19. The sequence is built from TRBV5-1 and TRBJ2-5; 7 central bases correspond to TRBD1. Sequencing was carried out using peripheral blood. The DNA is as follows: TGCGCCAGCAGCGACAGGGAAGAGACCCAGTACTTC. It is translated as CASSDREETQYF.